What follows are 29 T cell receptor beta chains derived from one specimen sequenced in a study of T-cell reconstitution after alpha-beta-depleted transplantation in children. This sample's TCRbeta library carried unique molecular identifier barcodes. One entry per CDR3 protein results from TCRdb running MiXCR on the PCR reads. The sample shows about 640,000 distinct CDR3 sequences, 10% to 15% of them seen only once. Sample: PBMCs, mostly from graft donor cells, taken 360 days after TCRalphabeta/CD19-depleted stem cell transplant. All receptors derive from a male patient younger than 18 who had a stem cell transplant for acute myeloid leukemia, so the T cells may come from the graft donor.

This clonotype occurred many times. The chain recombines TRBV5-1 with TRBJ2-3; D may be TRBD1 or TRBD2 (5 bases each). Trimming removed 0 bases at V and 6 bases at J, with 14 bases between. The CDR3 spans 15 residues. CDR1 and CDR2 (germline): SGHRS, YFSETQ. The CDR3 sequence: CASSLVAGASDTQYF. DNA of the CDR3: TGCGCCAGCAGCTTGGTAGCCGGGGCGTCGGATACGCAGTATTTT. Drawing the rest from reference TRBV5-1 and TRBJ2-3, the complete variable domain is KAGVTQTPRYLIKTRGQQVTLSCSPISGHRSVSWYQQTPGQGLQFLFEYFSETQRNKGNFPGRFSGRQFSNSRSEMNVSTLELGDSALYLCASSLVAGASDTQYFGPGTRLTVL.

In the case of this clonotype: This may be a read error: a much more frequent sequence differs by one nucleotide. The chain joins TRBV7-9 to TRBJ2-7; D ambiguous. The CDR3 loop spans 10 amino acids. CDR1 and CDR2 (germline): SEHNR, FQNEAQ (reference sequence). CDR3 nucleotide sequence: TGTGCCAGCAGCTTACACGAGCAGTGCTTC. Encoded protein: CASSLHEQCF.

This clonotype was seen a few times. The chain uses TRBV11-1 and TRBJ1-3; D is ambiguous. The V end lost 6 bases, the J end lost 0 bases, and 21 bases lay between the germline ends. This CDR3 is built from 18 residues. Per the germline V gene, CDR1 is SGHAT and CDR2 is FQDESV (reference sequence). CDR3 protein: CASSTKIEGMSSGNTIYF. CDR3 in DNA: TGTGCCAGCAGTACGAAGATCGAAGGGATGAGCTCTGGAAACACCATATATTTT.

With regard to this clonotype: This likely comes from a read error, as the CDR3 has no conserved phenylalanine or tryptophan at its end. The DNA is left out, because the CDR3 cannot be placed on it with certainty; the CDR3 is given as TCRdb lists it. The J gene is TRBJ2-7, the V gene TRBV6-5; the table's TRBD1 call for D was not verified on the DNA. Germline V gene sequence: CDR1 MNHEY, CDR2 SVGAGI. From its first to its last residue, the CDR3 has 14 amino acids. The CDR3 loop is CASSYGTLTGVLVI.

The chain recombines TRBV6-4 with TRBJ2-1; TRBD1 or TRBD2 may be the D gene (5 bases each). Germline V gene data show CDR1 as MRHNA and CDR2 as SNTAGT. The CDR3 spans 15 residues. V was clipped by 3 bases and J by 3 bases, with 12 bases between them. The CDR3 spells CASSEQEVGYNEQFF. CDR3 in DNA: TGTGCCAGCAGTGAACAGGAGGTGGGCTACAATGAGCAGTTCTTC.

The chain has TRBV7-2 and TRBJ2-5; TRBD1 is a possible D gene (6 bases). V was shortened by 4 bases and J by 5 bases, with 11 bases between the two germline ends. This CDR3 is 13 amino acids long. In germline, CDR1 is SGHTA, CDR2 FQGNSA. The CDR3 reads CASSSGVAETQYF. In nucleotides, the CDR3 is TGTGCCAGCAGCTCAGGGGTTGCTGAGACCCAGTACTTC.

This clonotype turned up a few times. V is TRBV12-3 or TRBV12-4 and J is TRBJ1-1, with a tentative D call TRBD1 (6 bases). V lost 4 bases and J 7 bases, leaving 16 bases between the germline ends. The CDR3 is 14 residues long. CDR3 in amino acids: CASSYPGTPNEAFF. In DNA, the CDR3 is TGTGCCAGCAGTTACCCCGGGACACCAAATGAAGCTTTCTTT.

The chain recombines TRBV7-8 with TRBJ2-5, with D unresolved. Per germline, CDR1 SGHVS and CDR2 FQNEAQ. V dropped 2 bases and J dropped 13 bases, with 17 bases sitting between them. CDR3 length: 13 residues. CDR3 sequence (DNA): TGTGCCAGCAGCTTAAGGCTTATTACATTCACGTACTTC. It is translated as CASSLRLITFTYF.

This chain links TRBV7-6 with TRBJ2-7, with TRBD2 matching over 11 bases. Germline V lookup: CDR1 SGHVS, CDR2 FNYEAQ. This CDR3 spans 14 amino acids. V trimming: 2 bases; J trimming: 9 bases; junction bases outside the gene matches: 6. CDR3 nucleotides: TGTGCCAGCAGCTTACCGGGACTAGCGGTTGTGCAGTACTTC. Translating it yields CASSLPGLAVVQYF.

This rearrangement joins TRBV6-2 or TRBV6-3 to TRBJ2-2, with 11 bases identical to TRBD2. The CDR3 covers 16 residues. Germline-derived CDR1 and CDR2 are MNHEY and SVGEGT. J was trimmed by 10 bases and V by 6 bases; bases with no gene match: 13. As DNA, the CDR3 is TGTGCCAGCAGATGGCTAGCGGGAGGCCGGTTGGAGGAGCTGTTTTTT. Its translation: CASRWLAGGRLEELFF.

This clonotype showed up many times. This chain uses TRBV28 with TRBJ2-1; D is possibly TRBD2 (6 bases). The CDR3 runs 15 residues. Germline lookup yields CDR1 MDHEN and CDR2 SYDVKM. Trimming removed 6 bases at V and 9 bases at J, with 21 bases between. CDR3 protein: CASSRSRRAYSEQFF. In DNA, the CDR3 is TGTGCCAGCAGCCGATCGAGGAGGGCCTATTCTGAGCAGTTCTTC. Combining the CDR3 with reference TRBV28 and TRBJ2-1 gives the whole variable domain DVKVTQSSRYLVKRTGEKVFLECVQDMDHENMFWYRQDPGLGLRLIYFSYDVKMKEKGDIPEGYSVSREKKERFSLILESASTNQTSMYLCASSRSRRAYSEQFFGPGTRLTVL.

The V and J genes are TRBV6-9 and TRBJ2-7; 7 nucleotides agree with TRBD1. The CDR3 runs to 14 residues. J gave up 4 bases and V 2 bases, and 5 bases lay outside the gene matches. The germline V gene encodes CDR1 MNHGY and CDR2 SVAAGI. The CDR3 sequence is CASSYAGGYYEQYF. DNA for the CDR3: TGTGCCAGCAGTTATGCAGGGGGATATTACGAGCAGTACTTC.

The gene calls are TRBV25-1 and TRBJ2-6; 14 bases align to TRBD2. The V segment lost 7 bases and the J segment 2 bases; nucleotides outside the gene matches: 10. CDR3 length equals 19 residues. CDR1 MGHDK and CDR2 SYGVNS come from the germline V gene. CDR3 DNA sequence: TGTGCCAGCACCTCCGGGACTAGCGGGAGAGGCGCTGGGGCCAACGTCCTGACTTTC. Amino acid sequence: CASTSGTSGRGAGANVLTF.

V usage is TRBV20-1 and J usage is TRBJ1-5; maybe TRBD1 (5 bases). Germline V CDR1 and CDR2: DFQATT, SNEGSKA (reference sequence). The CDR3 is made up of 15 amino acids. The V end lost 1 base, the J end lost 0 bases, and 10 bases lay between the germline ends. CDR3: CSARGQIYSNQPQHF. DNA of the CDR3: TGCAGTGCTAGAGGACAGATTTATAGCAATCAGCCCCAGCATTTT.

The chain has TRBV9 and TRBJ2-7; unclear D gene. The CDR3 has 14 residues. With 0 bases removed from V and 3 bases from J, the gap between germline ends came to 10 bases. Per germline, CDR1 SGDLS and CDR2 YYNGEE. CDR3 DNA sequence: TGTGCCAGCAGCGTAGGAAGTCAAATCTACGAGCAGTACTTC. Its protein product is CASSVGSQIYEQYF. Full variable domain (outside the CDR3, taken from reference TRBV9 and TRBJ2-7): DSGVTQTPKHLITATGQRVTLRCSPRSGDLSVYWYQQSLDQGLQFLIQYYNGEERAKGNILERFSAQQFPDLHSELNLSSLELGDSALYFCASSVGSQIYEQYFGPGTRLTVT.

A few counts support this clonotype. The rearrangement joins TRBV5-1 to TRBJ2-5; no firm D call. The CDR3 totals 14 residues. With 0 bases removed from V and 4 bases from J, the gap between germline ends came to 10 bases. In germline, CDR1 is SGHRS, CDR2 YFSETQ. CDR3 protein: CASSLGRIGETQYF. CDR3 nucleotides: TGCGCCAGCAGCTTGGGCAGGATCGGAGAGACCCAGTACTTC.

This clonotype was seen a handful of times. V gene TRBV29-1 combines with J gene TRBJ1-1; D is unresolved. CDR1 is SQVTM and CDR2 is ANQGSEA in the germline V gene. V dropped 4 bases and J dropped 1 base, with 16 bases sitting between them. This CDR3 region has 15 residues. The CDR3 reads CSVGRPRLTNTEAFF. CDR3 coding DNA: TGCAGCGTTGGAAGACCGAGACTCACGAACACTGAAGCTTTCTTT.

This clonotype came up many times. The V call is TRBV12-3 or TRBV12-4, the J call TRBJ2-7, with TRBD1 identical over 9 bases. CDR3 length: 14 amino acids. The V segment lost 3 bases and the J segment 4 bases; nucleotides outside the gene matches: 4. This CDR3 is CASSFTGGGYEQYF. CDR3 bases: TGTGCCAGCAGTTTCACAGGGGGCGGTTACGAGCAGTACTTC.

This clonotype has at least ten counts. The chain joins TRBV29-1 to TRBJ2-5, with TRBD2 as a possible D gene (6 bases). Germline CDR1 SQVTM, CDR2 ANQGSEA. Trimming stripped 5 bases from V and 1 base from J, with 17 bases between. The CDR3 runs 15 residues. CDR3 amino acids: CSVLGPSATQETQYF. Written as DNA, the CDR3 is TGCAGCGTTCTAGGGCCTAGCGCAACCCAAGAGACCCAGTACTTC.

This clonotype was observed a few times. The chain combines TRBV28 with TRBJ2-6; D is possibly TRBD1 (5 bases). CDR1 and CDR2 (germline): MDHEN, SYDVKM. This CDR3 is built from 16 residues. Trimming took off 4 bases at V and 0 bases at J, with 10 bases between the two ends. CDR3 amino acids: CASSSSRGSGANVLTF. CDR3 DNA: TGTGCCAGCAGTTCCTCTAGGGGCTCTGGGGCCAACGTCCTGACTTTC.

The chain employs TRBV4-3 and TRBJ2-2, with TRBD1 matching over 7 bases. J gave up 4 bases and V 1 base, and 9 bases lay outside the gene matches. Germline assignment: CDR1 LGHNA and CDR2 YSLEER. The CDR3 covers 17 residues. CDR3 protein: CASSQGTGPGGTGELFF. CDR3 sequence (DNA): TGCGCCAGCAGCCAAGGGACTGGGCCAGGGGGCACCGGGGAGCTGTTTTTT.

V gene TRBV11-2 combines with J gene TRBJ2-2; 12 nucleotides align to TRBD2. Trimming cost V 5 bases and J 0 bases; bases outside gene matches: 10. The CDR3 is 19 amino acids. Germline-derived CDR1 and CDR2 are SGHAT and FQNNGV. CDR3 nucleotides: TGTGCCAGCAGCCCCATCCCCCGGACTAGCGGGACGAACACCGGGGAGCTGTTTTTT. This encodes CASSPIPRTSGTNTGELFF.

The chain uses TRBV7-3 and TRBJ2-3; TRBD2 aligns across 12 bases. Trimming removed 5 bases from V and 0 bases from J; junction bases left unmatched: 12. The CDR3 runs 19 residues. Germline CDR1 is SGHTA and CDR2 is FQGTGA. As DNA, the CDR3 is TGTGCCAGCAGCCGATTCGGACTAGCGGGAATGGGTAGCACAGATACGCAGTATTTT. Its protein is CASSRFGLAGMGSTDTQYF.

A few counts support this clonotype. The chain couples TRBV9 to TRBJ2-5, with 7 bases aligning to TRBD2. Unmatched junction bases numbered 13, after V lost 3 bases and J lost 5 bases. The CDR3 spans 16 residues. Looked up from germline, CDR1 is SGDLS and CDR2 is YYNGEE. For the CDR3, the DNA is TGTGCCAGCAGCGGCTTGATCGGCGGGAGCGGGGAGACCCAGTACTTC. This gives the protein CASSGLIGGSGETQYF. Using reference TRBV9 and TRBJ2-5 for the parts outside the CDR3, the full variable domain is DSGVTQTPKHLITATGQRVTLRCSPRSGDLSVYWYQQSLDQGLQFLIQYYNGEERAKGNILERFSAQQFPDLHSELNLSSLELGDSALYFCASSGLIGGSGETQYFGPGTRLLVL.

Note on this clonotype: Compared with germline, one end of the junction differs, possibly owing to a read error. In DNA, the CDR3 is TGTACCATCAGCTTAATCCCTCCCGGGACTAGATCCACCGGGGAGCTGTTTTTT. This codes for CTISLIPPGTRSTGELFF. The J gene is TRBJ2-2, the V gene TRBV10-3; 8 bases line up with TRBD2. The CDR3 has 18 amino acids. Per the germline V gene, CDR1 is ENHRY and CDR2 is SYGVKD.

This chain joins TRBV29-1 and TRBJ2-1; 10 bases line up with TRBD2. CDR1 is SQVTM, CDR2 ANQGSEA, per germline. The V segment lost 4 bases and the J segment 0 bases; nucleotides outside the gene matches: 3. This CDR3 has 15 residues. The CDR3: CSVVWTSGSYNEQFF. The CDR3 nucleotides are TGCAGCGTTGTATGGACTAGCGGCTCCTACAATGAGCAGTTCTTC.

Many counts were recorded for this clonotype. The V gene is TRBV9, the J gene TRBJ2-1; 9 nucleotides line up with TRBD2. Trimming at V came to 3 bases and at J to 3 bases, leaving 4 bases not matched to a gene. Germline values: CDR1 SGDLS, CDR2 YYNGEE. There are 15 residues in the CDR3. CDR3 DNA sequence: TGTGCCAGCAGCGCCGAACTAGCGGGCTACAATGAGCAGTTCTTC. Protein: CASSAELAGYNEQFF.

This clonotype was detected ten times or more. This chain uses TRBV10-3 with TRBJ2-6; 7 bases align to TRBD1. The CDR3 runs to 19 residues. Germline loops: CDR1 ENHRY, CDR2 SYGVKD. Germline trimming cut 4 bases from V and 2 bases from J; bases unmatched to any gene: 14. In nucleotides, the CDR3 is TGTGCCATCAGTGCCGCGACAGGGTACGGATCTGCTGGGGCCAACGTCCTGACTTTC. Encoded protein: CAISAATGYGSAGANVLTF.

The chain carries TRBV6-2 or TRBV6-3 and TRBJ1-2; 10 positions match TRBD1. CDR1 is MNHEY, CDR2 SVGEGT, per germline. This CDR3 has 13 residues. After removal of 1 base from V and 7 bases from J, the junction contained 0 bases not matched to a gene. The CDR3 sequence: CASSYWDRGGYTF. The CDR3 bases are TGTGCCAGCAGTTACTGGGACAGGGGTGGCTACACCTTC.